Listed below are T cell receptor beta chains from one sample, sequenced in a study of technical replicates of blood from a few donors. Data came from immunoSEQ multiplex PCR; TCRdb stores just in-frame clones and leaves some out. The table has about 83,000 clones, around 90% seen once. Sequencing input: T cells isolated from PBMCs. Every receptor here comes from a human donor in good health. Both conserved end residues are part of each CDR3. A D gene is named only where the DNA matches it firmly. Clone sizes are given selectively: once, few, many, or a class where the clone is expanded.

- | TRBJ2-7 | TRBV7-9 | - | CASSNRTLYEQYF | TGTGCCAGCAGCAACCGGACTCTTTACGAGCAGTACTTC
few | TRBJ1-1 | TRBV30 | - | CAWARTHTEAFF | TGTGCCTGGGCCCGTACTCACACTGAAGCTTTCTTT
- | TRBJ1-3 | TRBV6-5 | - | CASSYSRQFGNTIYF | TGTGCCAGCAGTTACTCGCGACAGTTTGGAAACACCATATATTTT
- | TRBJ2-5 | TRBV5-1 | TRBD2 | CASSLELAGGQETQYF | TGCGCCAGCAGCTTGGAGCTAGCGGGGGGCCAAGAGACCCAGTACTTC
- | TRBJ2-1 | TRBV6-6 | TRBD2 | CASSYGGSSYNEQFF | TGTGCCAGCAGTTACGGCGGGAGCTCCTACAATGAGCAGTTCTTC
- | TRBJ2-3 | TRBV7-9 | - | CASSLLDGAGDTQYF | TGTGCCAGCAGCTTATTAGACGGCGCAGGGGATACGCAGTATTTT
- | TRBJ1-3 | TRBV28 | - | CASRPHQGYGNTIYF | TGTGCCAGCAGACCTCATCAGGGGTACGGAAACACCATATATTTT
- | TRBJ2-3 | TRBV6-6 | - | CASRLSASTDTQYF | TGTGCCAGCAGACTTAGCGCCTCCACAGATACGCAGTATTTT
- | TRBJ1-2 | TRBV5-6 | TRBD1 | CASSLGTGNGYTF | TGTGCCAGCAGCTTGGGGACAGGGAATGGCTACACCTTC
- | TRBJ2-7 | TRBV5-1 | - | CASRGPEYEQYF | TGCGCCAGCAGGGGGCCGGAATACGAGCAGTACTTC
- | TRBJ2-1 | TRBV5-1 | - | CASTSDSYNEQFF | TGCGCCAGCACTTCTGACAGCTACAATGAGCAGTTCTTC
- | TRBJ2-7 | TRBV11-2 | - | CASSLDMDSSYEQYF | TGTGCCAGCAGCTTAGATATGGACAGCTCCTACGAGCAGTACTTC
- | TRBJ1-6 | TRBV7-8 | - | CASSPSGGESPLHF | TGTGCCAGCAGCCCTTCGGGGGGCGAATCACCCCTCCACTTT
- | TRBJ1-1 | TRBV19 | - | CASSIRAEEAFF | TGTGCCAGTAGTATACGAGCGGAAGAAGCTTTCTTT
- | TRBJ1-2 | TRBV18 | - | CASSPSTQARDGYTF | TGTGCCAGCTCACCGAGCACCCAGGCCCGCGATGGCTACACCTTC
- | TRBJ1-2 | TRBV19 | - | CASSILTGPYGYTF | TGTGCCAGTAGTATCCTCACAGGGCCCTATGGCTACACCTTC
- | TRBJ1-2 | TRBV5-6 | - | CASSPQQGGYGYTF | TGTGCCAGCAGCCCTCAACAGGGCGGCTATGGCTACACCTTC
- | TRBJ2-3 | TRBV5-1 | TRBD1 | CASSFFSGGDNTDTQYF | TGCGCCAGCAGCTTTTTTTCAGGGGGCGATAACACAGATACGCAGTATTTT
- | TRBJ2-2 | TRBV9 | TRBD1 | CASSPSGQAMGELFF | TGTGCCAGCAGCCCGAGCGGACAGGCGATGGGGGAGCTGTTTTTT
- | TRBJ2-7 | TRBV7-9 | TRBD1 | CASSGSGTGPYEQYF | TGTGCCAGCAGCGGCTCCGGGACAGGGCCCTACGAGCAGTACTTC
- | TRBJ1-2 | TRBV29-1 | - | CSVEAGNYGYTF | TGCAGCGTTGAAGCAGGGAACTATGGCTACACCTTC
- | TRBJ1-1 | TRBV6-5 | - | CASSTFPGNTEAFF | TGTGCCAGCAGTACCTTCCCGGGGAACACTGAAGCTTTCTTT